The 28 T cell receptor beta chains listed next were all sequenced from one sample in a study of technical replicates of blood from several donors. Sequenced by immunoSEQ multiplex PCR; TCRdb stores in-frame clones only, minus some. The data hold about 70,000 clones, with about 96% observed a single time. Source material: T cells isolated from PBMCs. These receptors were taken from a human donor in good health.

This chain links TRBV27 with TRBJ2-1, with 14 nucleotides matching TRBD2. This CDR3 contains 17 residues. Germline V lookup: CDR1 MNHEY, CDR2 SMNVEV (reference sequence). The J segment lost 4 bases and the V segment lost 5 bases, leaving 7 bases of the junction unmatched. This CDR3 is CASSLGTSGREYNEQFF. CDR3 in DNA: TGTGCCAGCAGTCTCGGGACTAGCGGGAGAGAGTACAATGAGCAGTTCTTC.

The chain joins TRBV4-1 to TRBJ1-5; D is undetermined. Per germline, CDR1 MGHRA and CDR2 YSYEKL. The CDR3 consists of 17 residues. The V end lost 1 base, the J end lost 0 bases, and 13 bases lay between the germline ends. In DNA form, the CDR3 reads TGCGCCAGCAGCCAAGGAAGGGCGCGGGGTAGCAATCAGCCCCAGCATTTT. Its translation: CASSQGRARGSNQPQHF.

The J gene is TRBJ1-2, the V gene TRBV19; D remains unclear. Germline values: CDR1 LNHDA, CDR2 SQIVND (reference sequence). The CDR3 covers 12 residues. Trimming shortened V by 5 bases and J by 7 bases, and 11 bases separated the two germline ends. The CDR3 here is CASSRGIGGYTF. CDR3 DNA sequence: TGTGCCAGTAGTCGAGGAATCGGTGGCTACACCTTC.

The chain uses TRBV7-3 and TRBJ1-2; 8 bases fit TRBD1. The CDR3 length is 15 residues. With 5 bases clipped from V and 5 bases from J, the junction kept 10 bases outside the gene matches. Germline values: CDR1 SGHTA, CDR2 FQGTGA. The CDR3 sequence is CASSVGQGEGYGYTF. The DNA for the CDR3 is TGTGCCAGCAGCGTCGGACAGGGTGAGGGGTATGGCTACACCTTC.

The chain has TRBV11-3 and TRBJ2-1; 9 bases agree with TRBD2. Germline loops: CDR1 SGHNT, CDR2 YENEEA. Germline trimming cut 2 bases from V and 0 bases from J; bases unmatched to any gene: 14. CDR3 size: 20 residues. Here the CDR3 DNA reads TGTGCCAGCAGCTTACTCCGACTTAGCGGGGGCCTAAGCTCCTACAATGAGCAGTTCTTC. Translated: CASSLLRLSGGLSSYNEQFF.

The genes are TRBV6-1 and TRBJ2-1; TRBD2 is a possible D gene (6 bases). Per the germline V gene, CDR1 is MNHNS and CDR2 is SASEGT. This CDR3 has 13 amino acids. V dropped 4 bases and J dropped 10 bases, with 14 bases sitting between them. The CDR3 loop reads CASSALSGDEQFF. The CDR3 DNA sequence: TGTGCCAGCAGTGCCTTATCGGGGGACGAGCAGTTCTTC.

The CDR3 reads CASSLGAGSYNEQFF. The CDR3 bases are TGTGCCAGCAGCTTAGGCGCGGGTTCCTACAATGAGCAGTTCTTC. The chain is built from TRBV7-9 and TRBJ2-1; possible D gene TRBD2, 5 bases. V dropped 1 base and J dropped 1 base, with 8 bases sitting between them. Germline V gene sequence: CDR1 SEHNR, CDR2 FQNEAQ (reference sequence). This CDR3 comprises 15 residues.

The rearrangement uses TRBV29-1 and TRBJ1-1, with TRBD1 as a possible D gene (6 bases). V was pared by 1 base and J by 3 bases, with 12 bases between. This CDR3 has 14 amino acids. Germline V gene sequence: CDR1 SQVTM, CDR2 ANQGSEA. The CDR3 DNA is TGCAGCGTTGAAGGCGGACAGTGGGACACTGAAGCTTTCTTT. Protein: CSVEGGQWDTEAFF.

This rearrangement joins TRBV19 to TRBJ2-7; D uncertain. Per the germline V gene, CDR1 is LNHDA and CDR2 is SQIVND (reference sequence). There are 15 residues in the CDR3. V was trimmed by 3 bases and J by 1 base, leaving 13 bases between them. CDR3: CASSMGPDLSYEQYF. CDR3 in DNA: TGTGCCAGTAGTATGGGCCCGGATCTTTCCTACGAGCAGTACTTC.

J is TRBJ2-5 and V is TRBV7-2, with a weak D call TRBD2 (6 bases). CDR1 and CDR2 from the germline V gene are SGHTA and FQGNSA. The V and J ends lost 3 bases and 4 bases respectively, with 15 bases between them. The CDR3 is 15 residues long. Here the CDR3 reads CASSFAGSRGETQYF. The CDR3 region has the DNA TGTGCCAGCAGCTTCGCGGGATCCCGGGGAGAGACCCAGTACTTC.

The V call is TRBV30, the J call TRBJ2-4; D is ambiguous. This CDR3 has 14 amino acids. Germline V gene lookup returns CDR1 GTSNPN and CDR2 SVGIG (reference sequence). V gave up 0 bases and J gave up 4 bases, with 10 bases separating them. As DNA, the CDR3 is TGTGCCTGGAGTGTAGATGCAGGTAAAAACATTCAGTACTTC. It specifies CAWSVDAGKNIQYF.

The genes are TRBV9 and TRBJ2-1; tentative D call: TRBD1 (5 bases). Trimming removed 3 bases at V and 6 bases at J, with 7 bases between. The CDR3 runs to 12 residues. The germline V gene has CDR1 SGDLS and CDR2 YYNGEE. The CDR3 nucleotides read TGTGCCAGCAGCGACAGGCTCAATGAGCAGTTCTTC. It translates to CASSDRLNEQFF.

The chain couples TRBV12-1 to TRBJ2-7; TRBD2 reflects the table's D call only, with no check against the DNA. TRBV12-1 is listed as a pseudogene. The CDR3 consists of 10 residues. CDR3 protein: CASSPREQYF. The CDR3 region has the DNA TGTGCCAGCAGCCCTCGGGAGCAGTACTTC.

The CDR3 DNA follows: TGTGCCAGCAGCGTAGCAAGCGGGGGCTCCTACGAGCAGTACTTC. Its translation is CASSVASGGSYEQYF. The rearrangement links TRBV9 to TRBJ2-7, with 8 positions matching TRBD2. The CDR3 has 15 amino acids. Looked up from germline, CDR1 is SGDLS and CDR2 is YYNGEE. Trimming cost V 0 bases and J 0 bases; bases outside gene matches: 2.

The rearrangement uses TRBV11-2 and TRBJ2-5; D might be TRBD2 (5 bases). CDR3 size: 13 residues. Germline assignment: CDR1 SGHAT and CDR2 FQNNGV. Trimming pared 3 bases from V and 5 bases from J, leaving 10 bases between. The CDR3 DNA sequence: TGTGCCAGCAGCTTCCGGGGTTCGGAGACCCAGTACTTC. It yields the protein CASSFRGSETQYF.

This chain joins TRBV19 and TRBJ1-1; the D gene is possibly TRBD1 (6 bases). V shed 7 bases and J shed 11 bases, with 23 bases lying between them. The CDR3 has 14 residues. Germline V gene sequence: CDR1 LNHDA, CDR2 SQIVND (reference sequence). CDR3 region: CASKTNRADVFAFF. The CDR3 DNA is TGTGCCAGTAAAACAAACAGGGCGGATGTGTTTGCTTTCTTT.

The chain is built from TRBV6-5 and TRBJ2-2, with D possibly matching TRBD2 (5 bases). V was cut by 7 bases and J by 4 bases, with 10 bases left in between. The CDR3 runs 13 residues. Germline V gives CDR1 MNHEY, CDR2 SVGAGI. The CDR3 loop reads CASKRGGTGELFF. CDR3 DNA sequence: TGTGCCAGCAAACGGGGTGGCACCGGGGAGCTGTTTTTT.

CDR3 loop: CASSRPGGTQGFSGELFF. CDR3 sequence (DNA): TGCGCCAGCAGCCGCCCGGGGGGCACTCAGGGGTTTTCCGGGGAGCTGTTTTTT. The chain combines TRBV4-1 with TRBJ2-2, with a tentative D call TRBD2 (7 bases). Trimming took off 4 bases at V and 6 bases at J, with 24 bases between the two ends. Germline V gene lookup returns CDR1 MGHRA and CDR2 YSYEKL. The CDR3 loop spans 18 amino acids.

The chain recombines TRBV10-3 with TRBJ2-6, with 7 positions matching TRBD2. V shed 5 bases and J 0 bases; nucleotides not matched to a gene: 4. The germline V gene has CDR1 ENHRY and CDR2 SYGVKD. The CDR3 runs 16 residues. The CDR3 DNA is TGTGCCATCAGTCGGGGGACTACCTCTGGGGCCAACGTCCTGACTTTC. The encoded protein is CAISRGTTSGANVLTF.

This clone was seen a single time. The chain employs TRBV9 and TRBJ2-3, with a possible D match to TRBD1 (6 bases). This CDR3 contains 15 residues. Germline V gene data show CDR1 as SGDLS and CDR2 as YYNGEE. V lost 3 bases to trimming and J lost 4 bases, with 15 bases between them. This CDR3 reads CASSGGQGFADTQYF. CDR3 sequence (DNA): TGTGCCAGCAGCGGGGGGCAGGGCTTCGCAGATACGCAGTATTTT.

The CDR3 nucleotides read TGTGCCAGCAGTTTATCGGGGGAAGGAGGGGCCATGTACGAGCAGTACTTC. Amino acids: CASSLSGEGGAMYEQYF. This chain joins TRBV27 and TRBJ2-7; possibly TRBD2 for D (6 bases). With 0 bases removed from V and 4 bases from J, the gap between germline ends came to 19 bases. CDR1 is MNHEY, CDR2 SMNVEV, per germline (reference sequence). This CDR3 region has 17 residues.

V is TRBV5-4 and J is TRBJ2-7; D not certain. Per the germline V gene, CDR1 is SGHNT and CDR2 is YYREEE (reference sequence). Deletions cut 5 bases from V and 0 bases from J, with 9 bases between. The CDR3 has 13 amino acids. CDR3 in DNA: TGTGCCAGCAGGGCCGAAACCTCCTACGAGCAGTACTTC. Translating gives CASRAETSYEQYF.

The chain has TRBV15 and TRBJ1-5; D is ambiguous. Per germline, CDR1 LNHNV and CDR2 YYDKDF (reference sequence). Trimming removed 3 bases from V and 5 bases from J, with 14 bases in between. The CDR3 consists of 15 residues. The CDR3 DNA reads TGTGCCACCAGCAGCTACGGATGGGCCTATCAGCCCCAGCATTTT. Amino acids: CATSSYGWAYQPQHF.

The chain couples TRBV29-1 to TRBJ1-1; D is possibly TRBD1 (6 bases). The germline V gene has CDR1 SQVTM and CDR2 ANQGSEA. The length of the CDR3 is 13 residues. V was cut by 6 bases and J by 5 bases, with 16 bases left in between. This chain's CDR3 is CSVDQGIGTEAFF. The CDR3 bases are TGCAGCGTCGACCAGGGGATTGGAACTGAAGCTTTCTTT.

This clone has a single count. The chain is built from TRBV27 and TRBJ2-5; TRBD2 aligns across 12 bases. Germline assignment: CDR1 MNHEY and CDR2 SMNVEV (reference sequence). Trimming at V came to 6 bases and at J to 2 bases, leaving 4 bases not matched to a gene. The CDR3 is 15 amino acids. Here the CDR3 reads CASSTTSGRQETQYF. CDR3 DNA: TGTGCCAGCAGCACGACTAGCGGGAGACAAGAGACCCAGTACTTC.

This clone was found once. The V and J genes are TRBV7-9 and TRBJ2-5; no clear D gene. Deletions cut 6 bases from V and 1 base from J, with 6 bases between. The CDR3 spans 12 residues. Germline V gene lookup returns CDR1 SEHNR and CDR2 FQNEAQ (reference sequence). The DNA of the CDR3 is TGTGCCAGCAGTAGCAGCCAAGAGACCCAGTACTTC. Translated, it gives CASSSSQETQYF.

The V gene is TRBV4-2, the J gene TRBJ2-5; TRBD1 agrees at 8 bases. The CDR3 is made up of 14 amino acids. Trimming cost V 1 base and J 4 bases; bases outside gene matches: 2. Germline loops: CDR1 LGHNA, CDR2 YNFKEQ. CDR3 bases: TGTGCCAGCAGCCAAGTAGGACAGGGAGAGACCCAGTACTTC. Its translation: CASSQVGQGETQYF.

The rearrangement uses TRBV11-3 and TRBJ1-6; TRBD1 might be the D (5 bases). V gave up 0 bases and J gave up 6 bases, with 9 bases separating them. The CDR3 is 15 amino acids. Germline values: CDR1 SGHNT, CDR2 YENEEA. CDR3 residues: CASSLEGGFNSPLHF. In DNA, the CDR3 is TGTGCCAGCAGCTTAGAGGGGGGATTTAATTCACCCCTCCACTTT.